The 18 T cell receptor beta chains listed next were all sequenced from one sample in a study of blood T cell repertoires in COVID-19. Measured with immunoSEQ multiplex PCR; TCRdb has only the in-frame clones, and not every one. The sample records fewer than 300,000 clones, about 90% being singletons. Sequencing was performed on peripheral blood. The receptors here all came from a person aged 18-29 years with COVID-19, enrolled during active disease.

J is TRBJ1-6 and V is TRBV5-1, with 9 bases aligning to TRBD1. CDR1 is SGHRS and CDR2 is YFSETQ in the germline V gene. The ends lost 6 bases at V and 9 bases at J; junction bases unmatched: 16. CDR3 length: 17 amino acids. The CDR3 DNA sequence: TGCGCCAGCACCCTGACTCGTCCGGGACAGGGTGGTTCACCCCTCCACTTT. Amino acid sequence: CASTLTRPGQGGSPLHF.

V usage is TRBV27 and J usage is TRBJ2-4; 7 bases are shared with TRBD2. Per germline, CDR1 MNHEY and CDR2 SMNVEV (reference sequence). V lost 5 bases, J lost 0 bases, and 4 bases stayed unmatched. CDR3 size: 15 residues. The CDR3 DNA is TGTGCCAGCAGTATAAGCGGGATAGCCAAAAACATTCAGTACTTC. Translation: CASSISGIAKNIQYF.

V and J are TRBV28 and TRBJ2-1; a possible D gene is TRBD1 (5 bases). The CDR3 runs to 14 residues. The germline V and J ends were trimmed by 1 base and 6 bases, with 10 bases remaining between them. Germline V gene lookup returns CDR1 MDHEN and CDR2 SYDVKM. The CDR3 DNA sequence: TGTGCCAGCAGTTTATCGGCAGGGTCCAATGAGCAGTTCTTC. Translated: CASSLSAGSNEQFF.

Details on this clone: The junction differs from germline at one of its ends, possibly a read error. V is TRBV7-2 and J is TRBJ1-3, with D maybe TRBD1 (6 bases). The CDR3 length is 14 residues. CDR1 is SGHTA, CDR2 FQGNSA, per germline. The CDR3, as DNA: TGTGCCAGCACCTTACAGGGATTCGGAAACACCATATATTTT. Translating it yields CASTLQGFGNTIYF.

This chain connects TRBV9 to TRBJ2-3; 7 nucleotides align to TRBD2. Germline V lookup: CDR1 SGDLS, CDR2 YYNGEE. CDR3 length equals 15 residues. V lost 0 bases and J lost 5; bases outside the gene matches: 6. The CDR3 loop is CASSVAGREIDTQYF. CDR3 nucleotides: TGTGCCAGCAGCGTAGCTGGGCGGGAGATAGATACGCAGTATTTT. Combining the CDR3 with reference TRBV9 and TRBJ2-3 gives the whole variable domain DSGVTQTPKHLITATGQRVTLRCSPRSGDLSVYWYQQSLDQGLQFLIQYYNGEERAKGNILERFSAQQFPDLHSELNLSSLELGDSALYFCASSVAGREIDTQYFGPGTRLTVL.

The gene calls are TRBV7-9 and TRBJ1-1, with 7 bases matching TRBD1. V was clipped by 2 bases and J by 7 bases; unmatched bases: 10. The germline CDR1 and CDR2 sequences are SEHNR and FQNEAQ (reference sequence). CDR3 length equals 15 residues. The CDR3 DNA sequence: TGTGCCAGCAGCTTAAACCCGACAGGGTTGGGTGAAGCTTTCTTT. This codes for CASSLNPTGLGEAFF.

The chain joins TRBV6-6 to TRBJ2-3, with 10 bases fitting TRBD2. Germline-derived CDR1 and CDR2 are MNHNY and SVGAGI (reference sequence). The CDR3 is made up of 16 amino acids. V was clipped by 7 bases and J by 5 bases; unmatched bases: 12. The CDR3 here is CASTPVLAGAEDTQYF. In DNA, the CDR3 is TGTGCCAGCACCCCGGTTCTAGCGGGAGCTGAAGATACGCAGTATTTT.

CDR3 bases: TGTGCCACCCGACAGGGTAGTAAAGACACCATATATTTT. Translated: CATRQGSKDTIYF. The chain has TRBV12-3 or TRBV12-4 and TRBJ1-3; 7 bases align to TRBD1. CDR3 length: 13 amino acids. With 10 bases clipped from V and 8 bases from J, the junction kept 11 bases outside the gene matches.

The rearrangement uses TRBV6-2 or TRBV6-3 and TRBJ2-7; 11 nucleotides line up with TRBD2. CDR3 length: 15 amino acids. CDR1 and CDR2 from the germline V gene are MNHEY and SVGEGT. The ends lost 5 bases at V and 3 bases at J; junction bases unmatched: 6. DNA of the CDR3: TGTGCCAGCAGTAGAGTAGCGGGAGGGCTCTACGAGCAGTACTTC. It translates to CASSRVAGGLYEQYF.

This chain joins TRBV19 and TRBJ1-2; the match to TRBD1 covers 10 bases. Germline V lookup: CDR1 LNHDA, CDR2 SQIVND (reference sequence). There are 16 residues in the CDR3. V shed 6 bases and J 3 bases; nucleotides not matched to a gene: 10. The CDR3 sequence: CASSTRQGARDYGYTF. The CDR3, as DNA: TGTGCCAGTAGCACCCGACAGGGGGCTCGGGACTATGGCTACACCTTC.

The CDR3 DNA follows: TGCAGCGTTGAACCCACGAGAGGCCTCCAAGAGACCCAGTACTTC. Protein: CSVEPTRGLQETQYF. The V gene is TRBV29-1, the J gene TRBJ2-5; D is ambiguous. The V and J ends lost 2 bases and 1 base respectively, with 14 bases between them. The CDR3 extends over 15 amino acids. Germline assignment: CDR1 SQVTM and CDR2 ANQGSEA. Complete variable domain (other parts from reference TRBV29-1 and TRBJ2-5): SAVISQKPSRDICQRGTSLTIQCQVDSQVTMMFWYRQQPGQSLTLIATANQGSEATYESGFVIDKFPISRPNLTFSTLTVSNMSPEDSSIYLCSVEPTRGLQETQYFGPGTRLLVL.

The rearrangement uses TRBV19 and TRBJ1-4; tentatively, D is TRBD1 (5 bases). The CDR3 totals 15 residues. Trimming cost V 0 bases and J 11 bases, with 16 bases left between them. Germline V lookup: CDR1 LNHDA, CDR2 SQIVND (reference sequence). The CDR3 DNA is TGTGCCAGTAGTATAGATCTTCGGCAGGGCCAGAAACTGTTTTTT. Amino acids: CASSIDLRQGQKLFF.

A few counts support this clone. The chain carries TRBV7-8 and TRBJ2-7; tentatively, D is TRBD1 (5 bases). CDR1 SGHVS and CDR2 FQNEAQ come from the germline V gene. CDR3 length: 16 amino acids. Trimming left V 4 bases short and J 4 bases short, with 20 bases between. CDR3 protein: CASSSGHDVMKYEQYF. The CDR3 DNA reads as TGTGCCAGCAGCTCTGGACACGACGTTATGAAGTACGAGCAGTACTTC.

The J gene is TRBJ2-7, the V gene TRBV7-2, with D possibly matching TRBD1 (7 bases). Germline CDR1 reads SGHTA; CDR2 reads FQGNSA. The CDR3 has 15 amino acids. The V end lost 6 bases, the J end lost 6 bases, and 21 bases lay between the germline ends. CDR3 bases: TGTGCCAGCAGGTTTAGCGGTTCGCCAGGGGGCGAGCAGTACTTC. Residues: CASRFSGSPGGEQYF.

The chain carries TRBV2 and TRBJ1-1; tentatively, D is TRBD1 (6 bases). Germline V gives CDR1 SNHLY, CDR2 FYNNEI. The CDR3 sequence is 13 residues long. V dropped 8 bases and J dropped 1 base, with 11 bases sitting between them. CDR3: CASSGQRNTEAFF. The CDR3 DNA follows: TGTGCCAGCTCCGGACAGAGGAACACTGAAGCTTTCTTT. Full variable domain (missing parts from reference TRBV2 and TRBJ1-1): EPEVTQTPSHQVTQMGQEVILRCVPISNHLYFYWYRQILGQKVEFLVSFYNNEISEKSEIFDDQFSVERPDGSNFTLKIRSTKLEDSAMYFCASSGQRNTEAFFGQGTRLTVV.

The CDR3 DNA reads as TGTGCCAGCAGCTCAAGGGGGGGGTATGGCTACACCTTC. It encodes CASSSRGGYGYTF. The chain uses TRBV11-2 and TRBJ1-2, with a weak D call TRBD1 (6 bases). CDR1 SGHAT and CDR2 FQNNGV come from the germline V gene. This CDR3 is built from 13 residues. Trimming cost V 4 bases and J 5 bases, with 11 bases left between them.

The genes are TRBV19 and TRBJ1-4; perhaps TRBD1 as D (6 bases). The CDR3 contains 14 residues. CDR1 is LNHDA and CDR2 is SQIVND in the germline V gene (reference sequence). V lost 3 bases to trimming and J lost 8 bases, with 13 bases between them. The CDR3 nucleotides read TGTGCCAGTAGTATCCATGGGACACGAGAAAAACTGTTTTTT. Its protein is CASSIHGTREKLFF.

This sequence joins TRBV9 and TRBJ1-4, with D unresolved. Between the trimmed V and J ends, which lost 0 bases and 8 bases, there was a span of 14 bases. CDR1 SGDLS and CDR2 YYNGEE come from the germline V gene. CDR3 length: 15 residues. CDR3 nucleotide sequence: TGTGCCAGCAGCGTAGCGGGGTCTTCGAGGGAAAAACTGTTTTTT. This gives the protein CASSVAGSSREKLFF.